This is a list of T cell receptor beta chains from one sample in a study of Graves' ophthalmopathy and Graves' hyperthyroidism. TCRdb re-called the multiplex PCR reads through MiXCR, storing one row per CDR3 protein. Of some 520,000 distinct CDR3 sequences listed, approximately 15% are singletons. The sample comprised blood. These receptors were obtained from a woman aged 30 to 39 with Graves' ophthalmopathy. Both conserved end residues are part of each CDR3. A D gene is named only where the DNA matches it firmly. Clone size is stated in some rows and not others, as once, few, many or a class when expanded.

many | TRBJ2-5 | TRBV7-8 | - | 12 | TGTGCCAGCAGCTTATTTCGAGAGACCCAGTACTTC | CASSLFRETQYF
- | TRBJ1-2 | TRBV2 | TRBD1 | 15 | TGTGCCAGCAGTGTCGGGACAGGAATCAACTATGGCTACACCTTC | CASSVGTGINYGYTF
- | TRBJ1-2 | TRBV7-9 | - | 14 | TGTGCCAGCAGCGGAATCGGAGGGCTTGGTGGCTACACCTTC | CASSGIGGLGGYTF
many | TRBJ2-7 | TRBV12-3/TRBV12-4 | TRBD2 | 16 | TGTGCCAGCAGCTCCATCGAGCGGGGGACCTCCTACGAGCAGTACTTC | CASSSIERGTSYEQYF
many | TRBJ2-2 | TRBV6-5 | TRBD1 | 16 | TGTGCCAGCAGTTACCACAGGGGGCTTAGGACCGGGGAGCTGTTTTTT | CASSYHRGLRTGELFF
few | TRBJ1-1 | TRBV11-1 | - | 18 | TGTGCCAGCAGCTCTTCCCCTTTAACTGCAGCGATCCACACTGAAGCTTTCTTT | CASSSSPLTAAIHTEAFF
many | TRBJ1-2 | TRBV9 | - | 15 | TGTGCCAGCAGCGTAGCTCCAGGTGCCAACTATGGCTACACCTTC | CASSVAPGANYGYTF
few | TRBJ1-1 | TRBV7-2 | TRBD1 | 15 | TGTGCCAGCAGCTTAGTACAGGGGGCGGGCACTGAAGCTTTCTTT | CASSLVQGAGTEAFF
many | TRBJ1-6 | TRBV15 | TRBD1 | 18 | TGTGCCACCAGCAGAGGCGGACAGGGGCGGTTGGGGAATTCACCCCTCCACTTT | CATSRGGQGRLGNSPLHF
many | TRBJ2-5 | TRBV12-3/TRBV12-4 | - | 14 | TGTGCCAGCTCACACTATCACGAGGAAGAGACCCAGTACTTC | CASSHYHEEETQYF
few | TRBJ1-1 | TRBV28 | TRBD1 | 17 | TGTGCCAGCAGTTTGCCCTACAGGGGGTGGAATCTACCTGAAGCTTTCTTT | CASSLPYRGWNLPEAFF
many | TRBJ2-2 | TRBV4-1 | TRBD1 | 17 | TGCGCCAGCAGCCAATCCGGACAGGGGACGAACACCGGGGAGCTGTTTTTT | CASSQSGQGTNTGELFF
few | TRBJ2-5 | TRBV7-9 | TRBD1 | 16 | TGTGCCAGCAGCGTTATGAGGGACAGGGGAAGGCGGACCCAGTACTTC | CASSVMRDRGRRTQYF
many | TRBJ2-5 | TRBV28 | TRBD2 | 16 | TGTGCCAGCAGTGCACTAGGACTAGCGGGACAAGAGACCCAGTACTTC | CASSALGLAGQETQYF
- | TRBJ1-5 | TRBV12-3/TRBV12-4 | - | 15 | TGTGCCAGCAGTTTTCGGGGAAACAGCAATCAGCCCCAGCATTTT | CASSFRGNSNQPQHF
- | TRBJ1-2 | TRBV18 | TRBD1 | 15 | TGTGCCAGCTCCCCCTCGAGGGGGCCCGACTATGGCTACACCTTC | CASSPSRGPDYGYTF
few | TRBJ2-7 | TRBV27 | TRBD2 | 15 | TGTGCCAGCAGCGATTTTAGCGGGGGCCTCTACGAGCAGTACTTC | CASSDFSGGLYEQYF
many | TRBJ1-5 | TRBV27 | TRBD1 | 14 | TGTGCCAGCAGTTGGTCAGGGGGCGAACAGCCCCAGCATTTT | CASSWSGGEQPQHF
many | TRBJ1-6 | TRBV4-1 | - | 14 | TGCGCCAGCAGCCGAACAGGGCCCAATTCACCCCTCCACTTT | CASSRTGPNSPLHF
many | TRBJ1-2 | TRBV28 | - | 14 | TGTGCCAGCACCGAAGGGACGGTTAACTATGGCTACACCTTC | CASTEGTVNYGYTF
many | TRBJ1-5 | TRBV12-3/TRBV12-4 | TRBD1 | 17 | TGTGCCAGCAGTTTGGACAGGGGGTTTGGCAGCAATCAGCCCCAGCATTTT | CASSLDRGFGSNQPQHF
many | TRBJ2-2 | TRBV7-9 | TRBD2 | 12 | TGTGCCAGCAGCTCGACTAGCAGGGAGCTGTTTTTT | CASSSTSRELFF
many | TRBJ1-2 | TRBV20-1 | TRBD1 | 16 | TGCAGTGCTAGAGATCGTCGGACAGGGACTAACTATGGCTACACCTTC | CSARDRRTGTNYGYTF
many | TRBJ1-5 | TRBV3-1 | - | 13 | TGTGCCAGCAGCCAAGTACCCCGTCAGCCCCAGCATTTT | CASSQVPRQPQHF
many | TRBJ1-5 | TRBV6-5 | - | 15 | TGTGCCAGCAGTTCAGGGGCAGAGAGCAATCAGCCCCAGCATTTT | CASSSGAESNQPQHF
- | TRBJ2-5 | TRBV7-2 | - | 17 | TGTGCCAGCAGCATAGCTCGGACCCCTATTGAACGGGAGACCCAGTACTTC | CASSIARTPIERETQYF
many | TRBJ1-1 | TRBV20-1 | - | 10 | TGCAGTGCTGAGGGCACTGAAGCTTTCTTT | CSAEGTEAFF
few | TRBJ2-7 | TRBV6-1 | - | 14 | TGTGCCAGCAGTCCCCTCCCCGGAGGCTACGAGCAGTACTTC | CASSPLPGGYEQYF
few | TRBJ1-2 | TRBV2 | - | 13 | TGTGCCAGCCAAGAAACGAGGGTCTATGGCTACACCTTC | CASQETRVYGYTF
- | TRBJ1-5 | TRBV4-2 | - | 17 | TGTGCCAGCAGCCCGTGGGGGGGTTCCTATAGCAATCAGCCCCAGCATTTT | CASSPWGGSYSNQPQHF
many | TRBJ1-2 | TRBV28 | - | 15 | TGTGCCAGCAGACCTATCCGACAGGAGGCCTATGGCTACACCTTC | CASRPIRQEAYGYTF
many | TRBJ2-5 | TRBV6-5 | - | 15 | TGTGCCAGCAGTTACTGGCGCGGCAGGGGTGAGACCCAGTACTTC | CASSYWRGRGETQYF
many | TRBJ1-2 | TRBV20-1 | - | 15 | TGCAGTGCTAGGATTACAGGGATTGGGCCAAGCGGCTACACCTTC | CSARITGIGPSGYTF
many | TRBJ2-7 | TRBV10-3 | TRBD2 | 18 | TGTGCCATCAGTGCCTTCCCGGGCAATAGCGGGACCCCAGGCGAGCAGTACTTC | CAISAFPGNSGTPGEQYF
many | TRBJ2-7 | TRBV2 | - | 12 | TGTGCCAGCAGTGCCCGGTCCAAGGAGCAGTACTTC | CASSARSKEQYF
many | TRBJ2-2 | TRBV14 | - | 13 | TGTGCCAGCAGCCAAGTTCGAGCCGGGGAGCTGTTTTTT | CASSQVRAGELFF
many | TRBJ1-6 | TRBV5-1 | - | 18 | TGCGCCAGCAGCCTGACCGGACAGTCAAGCTCCTATAATTCACCCCTCCACTTT | CASSLTGQSSSYNSPLHF
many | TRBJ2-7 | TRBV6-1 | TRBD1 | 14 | TGTGCCAGCAGTGCACGACAGGGGGCCTACGAGCAGTACTTC | CASSARQGAYEQYF
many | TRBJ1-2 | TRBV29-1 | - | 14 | TGCAGCGTTGAAGATCCGGAACGGAACTATGGCTACACCTTC | CSVEDPERNYGYTF
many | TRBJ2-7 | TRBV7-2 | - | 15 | TGTGCCAGCAGCTTAAGCGCAGGGACCACCTACGAGCAGTACTTC | CASSLSAGTTYEQYF
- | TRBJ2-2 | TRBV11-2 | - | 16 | TGTGCCAGCAGATCACCGGGACTCCTGAACACCGGGGAGCTGTTTTTT | CASRSPGLLNTGELFF
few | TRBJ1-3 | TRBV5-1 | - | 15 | TGCGCCAGCAGCTTGGGACGGAGCTCTGGAAACACCATATATTTT | CASSLGRSSGNTIYF
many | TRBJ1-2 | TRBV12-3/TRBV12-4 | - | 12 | TGTGCCAGCAGTTTAGACGTCTATGGCTACACCTTC | CASSLDVYGYTF
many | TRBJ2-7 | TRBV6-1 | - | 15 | TGTGCCAGCAGTGACCAACCTAGCGTAACCTACGAGCAGTACTTC | CASSDQPSVTYEQYF
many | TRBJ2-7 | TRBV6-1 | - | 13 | TGTGCCAGCAGTGGGACTCGACTCACTGAGCAGTACTTC | CASSGTRLTEQYF
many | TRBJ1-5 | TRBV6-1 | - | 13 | TGTGCCAGCAGTGGTCCTACACCCTGGCCCCAGCATTTT | CASSGPTPWPQHF
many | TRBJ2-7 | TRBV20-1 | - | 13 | TGCAGTGCTAGAATCGACGGCACCTACGAGCAGTACTTC | CSARIDGTYEQYF
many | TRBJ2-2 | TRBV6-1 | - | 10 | TGTGCCAGCATGGCCGGGGAGCTGTTTTTT | CASMAGELFF
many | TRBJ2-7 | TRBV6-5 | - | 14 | TGTGCCAGCAGTTACGGAGACGGACCCTACGAGCAGTACTTC | CASSYGDGPYEQYF
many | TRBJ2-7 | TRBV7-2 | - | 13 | TGTGCCAGCAGCTTAGTACGCGGCTACGAGCAGTACTTC | CASSLVRGYEQYF
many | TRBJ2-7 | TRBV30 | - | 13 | TGTGCCTGGAGTTTCGCCGGGGATGGGGAGCAGTACTTC | CAWSFAGDGEQYF
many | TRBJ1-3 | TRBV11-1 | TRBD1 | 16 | TGTGCCAGCAGCCTCACACAGGGGGAGTCTGGAAACACCATATATTTT | CASSLTQGESGNTIYF
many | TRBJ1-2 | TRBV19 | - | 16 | TGTGCCAGTAGTATAGGTAACGGCCCCCGAGGCTATGGCTACACCTTC | CASSIGNGPRGYGYTF
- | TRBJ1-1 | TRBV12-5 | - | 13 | TGTGCTAGTGGTTTGTTTGGATCTGCCGGAGCTTTCTTT | CASGLFGSAGAFF
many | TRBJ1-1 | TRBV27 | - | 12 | TGTGCCAGCGGGTATCGTGGCAGAGAAGCTTTCTTT | CASGYRGREAFF
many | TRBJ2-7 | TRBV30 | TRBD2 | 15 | TGTGCCTGGAGTGTACCCGGGAGGGCTATGTACGAGCAGTACTTC | CAWSVPGRAMYEQYF
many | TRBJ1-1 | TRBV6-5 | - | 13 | TGTGCCAGCAGTTACTCGACCGTTGCTGAAGCCTTCTTT | CASSYSTVAEAFF
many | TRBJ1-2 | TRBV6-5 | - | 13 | TGTGCCACCGCCGCAGGTATTAACTATGGCTACACCTTC | CATAAGINYGYTF
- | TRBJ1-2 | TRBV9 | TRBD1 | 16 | TGTGCCAGCAGTGCTTCCCGAGGACAGGGTAACTATGGCTACACCTTC | CASSASRGQGNYGYTF
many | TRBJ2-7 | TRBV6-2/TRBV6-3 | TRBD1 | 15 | TGTGCCAGCAGGCAAGGGACAGGGCTCTCCTACGAGCAGTACTTC | CASRQGTGLSYEQYF